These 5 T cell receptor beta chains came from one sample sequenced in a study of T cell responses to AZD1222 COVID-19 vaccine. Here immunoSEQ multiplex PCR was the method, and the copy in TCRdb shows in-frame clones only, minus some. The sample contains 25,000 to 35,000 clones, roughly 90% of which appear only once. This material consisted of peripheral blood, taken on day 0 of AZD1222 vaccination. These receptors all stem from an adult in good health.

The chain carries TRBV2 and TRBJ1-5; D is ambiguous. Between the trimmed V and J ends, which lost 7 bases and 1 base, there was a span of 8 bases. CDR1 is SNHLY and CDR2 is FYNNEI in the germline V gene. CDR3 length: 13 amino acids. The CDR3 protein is CASKAQSNQPQHF. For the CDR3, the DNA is TGTGCCAGCAAGGCTCAAAGCAATCAGCCCCAGCATTTT.

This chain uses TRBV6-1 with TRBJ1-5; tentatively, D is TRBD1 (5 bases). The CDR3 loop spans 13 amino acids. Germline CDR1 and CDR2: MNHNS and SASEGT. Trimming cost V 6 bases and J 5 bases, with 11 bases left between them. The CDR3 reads CASSGRAHQPQHF. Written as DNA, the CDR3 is TGTGCCAGCAGCGGCAGGGCCCATCAGCCCCAGCATTTT.

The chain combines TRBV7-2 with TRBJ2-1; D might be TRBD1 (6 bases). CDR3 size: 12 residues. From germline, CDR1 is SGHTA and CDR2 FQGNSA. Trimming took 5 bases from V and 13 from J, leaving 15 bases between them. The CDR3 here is CASSRSGTIQFF. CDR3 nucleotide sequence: TGTGCCAGCAGCCGCTCGGGGACAATACAGTTCTTC. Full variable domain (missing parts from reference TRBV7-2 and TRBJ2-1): GAGVSQSPSNKVTEKGKDVELRCDPISGHTALYWYRQSLGQGLEFLIYFQGNSAPDKSGLPSDRFSAERTGGSVSTLTIQRTQQEDSAVYLCASSRSGTIQFFGPGTRLTVL.

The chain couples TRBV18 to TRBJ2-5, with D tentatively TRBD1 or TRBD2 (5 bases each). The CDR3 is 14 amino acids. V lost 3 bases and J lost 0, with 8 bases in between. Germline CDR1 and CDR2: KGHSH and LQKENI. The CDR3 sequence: CASSPGRNQETQYF. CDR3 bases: TGTGCCAGCTCACCGGGACGGAACCAAGAGACCCAGTACTTC. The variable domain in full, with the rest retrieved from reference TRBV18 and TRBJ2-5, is NAGVMQNPRHLVRRRGQEARLRCSPMKGHSHVYWYRQLPEEGLKFMVYLQKENIIDESGMPKERFSAEFPKEGPSILRIQQVVRGDSAAYFCASSPGRNQETQYFGPGTRLLVL.

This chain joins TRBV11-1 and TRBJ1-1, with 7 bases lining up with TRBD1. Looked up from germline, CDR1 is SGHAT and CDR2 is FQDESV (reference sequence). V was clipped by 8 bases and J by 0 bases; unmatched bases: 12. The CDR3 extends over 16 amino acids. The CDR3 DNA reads TGTGCCAGCGCCCCGCAGGGGGGATCGGTGAACACTGAAGCTTTCTTT. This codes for CASAPQGGSVNTEAFF.